This T cell receptor (beta chain) derives from a study of identical twins. This clonotype showed up just a few times. V was trimmed by 0 bases and J by 5 bases, leaving 4 bases between them. Germline lookup yields CDR1 DFQATT and CDR2 SNEGSKA (reference sequence). The CDR3 contains 11 residues. It was template switching that added a universal primer site, and there were unique molecular identifiers on the cDNA. MiXCR, run by TCRdb on the 5' RACE reads, gives a single entry per CDR3 protein. This sample carries fewer than 250,000 distinct CDR3 sequences, about a tenth of them seen once, and the ten largest clones take 5.1%.

V gene TRBV20-1 combines with J gene TRBJ1-2; D gene uncertain. Sequencing was carried out using memory (CD45RO+) T cells sorted from blood. This clonotype was obtained from a woman aged 18-29 years in good health. The CDR3: CSARDQYGYTF. CDR3 coding DNA: TGCAGTGCTAGAGATCAGTATGGCTACACCTTC.